The 21 T cell receptor beta chains given below trace back to one sample, sequenced in a study of T-cell memory formation after mild COVID-19. TCRdb reprocessed the 5' RACE reads via MiXCR and lists one record per CDR3 protein. Of 300,000 to 400,000 distinct CDR3 sequences in the sample, 13% to 15% were seen once. Sequencing used PBMCs or a T cell subset sorted from them (not recorded which). These receptors all stem from a man between 18 and 29 years old who had mild COVID-19 (a few samples of this study predate the infection). Cell type and time point are not known.

This clonotype was counted only a few times. The rearrangement joins TRBV20-1 to TRBJ2-3; D not resolved. In germline, CDR1 is DFQATT, CDR2 SNEGSKA (reference sequence). V lost 2 bases to trimming and J lost 1 base, with 7 bases between them. The CDR3 has 13 residues. As DNA, the CDR3 is TGCAGTGCTAGAAGGCAGGGCACAGATACGCAGTATTTT. Amino acid sequence: CSARRQGTDTQYF.

This clonotype came up once. The gene calls are TRBV6-2 or TRBV6-3 and TRBJ2-6; D gene ambiguous. Germline CDR1 and CDR2: MNHEY and SVGEGT. The length of the CDR3 is 13 residues. V was clipped by 3 bases and J by 6 bases, with 6 bases between them. The DNA of the CDR3 is TGTGCCAGCAGTTATGGGGTGGCCAACGTCCTGACTTTC. Translated, it gives CASSYGVANVLTF.

This clonotype was picked up a small number of times. V usage is TRBV7-3 and J usage is TRBJ2-3, with 11 bases lining up with TRBD2. There are 14 residues in the CDR3. CDR1 and CDR2 from the germline V gene are SGHTA and FQGTGA. Unmatched junction bases numbered 3, after V lost 5 bases and J lost 5 bases. The DNA of the CDR3 is TGTGCCAGCAGCGTTCTAGCGGGGGGAGATACGCAGTATTTT. Translating gives CASSVLAGGDTQYF.

The chain employs TRBV6-2 or TRBV6-3 and TRBJ2-1; D gene unclear. The CDR3 loop spans 13 amino acids. The V gene's germline CDR1 is MNHEY and CDR2 SVGEGT. The V end lost 10 bases, the J end lost 3 bases, and 13 bases lay between the germline ends. CDR3: CATHEDDYNEQFF. The CDR3 DNA follows: TGTGCCACCCACGAGGACGACTACAATGAGCAGTTCTTC.

V gene TRBV28 combines with J gene TRBJ2-6; D not resolved. CDR1 MDHEN and CDR2 SYDVKM come from the germline V gene. This CDR3 is 16 amino acids long. V was pared by 8 bases and J by 0 bases, with 14 bases between. The CDR3 is CASSRPELSGANVLTF. CDR3 nucleotides: TGTGCCAGCTCCCGCCCGGAGCTCTCTGGGGCCAACGTCCTGACTTTC.

This chain links TRBV7-2 with TRBJ2-1; the D is unclear. From germline, CDR1 is SGHTA and CDR2 FQGNSA. This CDR3 has 16 amino acids. With 6 bases removed from V and 0 bases from J, the gap between germline ends came to 15 bases. The CDR3 nucleotides read TGTGCCAGCAGATCATGGGTGGGGATCTCCTACAATGAGCAGTTCTTC. It encodes CASRSWVGISYNEQFF.

V is TRBV5-1 and J is TRBJ1-1; 8 bases agree with TRBD1. CDR1 SGHRS and CDR2 YFSETQ come from the germline V gene. Trimming removed 4 bases from V and 4 bases from J; junction bases left unmatched: 6. This CDR3 region has 14 residues. The CDR3 DNA reads as TGCGCCAGCAGCGAACACAGGGGGAGCACTGAAGCTTTCTTT. Translating it yields CASSEHRGSTEAFF. The full variable domain, its missing parts supplied by reference TRBV5-1 and TRBJ1-1, is KAGVTQTPRYLIKTRGQQVTLSCSPISGHRSVSWYQQTPGQGLQFLFEYFSETQRNKGNFPGRFSGRQFSNSRSEMNVSTLELGDSALYLCASSEHRGSTEAFFGQGTRLTVV.

V and J are TRBV12-3 or TRBV12-4 and TRBJ1-2; D not certain. V was shortened by 3 bases and J by 4 bases, with 9 bases between the two germline ends. CDR3 size: 13 residues. The CDR3 sequence is CASSFRSGYGYTF. The DNA of the CDR3 is TGTGCCAGCAGTTTTAGGAGTGGCTATGGCTACACCTTC.

The rearrangement joins TRBV20-1 to TRBJ2-5, with D hard to call. The CDR3 length is 16 residues. Trimming cost V 1 base and J 5 bases, with 20 bases left between them. Germline CDR1 reads DFQATT; CDR2 reads SNEGSKA (reference sequence). The CDR3 region is CSARARRVQFGETQYF. The CDR3 bases are TGCAGTGCTAGAGCCAGAAGGGTTCAGTTCGGTGAGACCCAGTACTTC.

V gene TRBV11-1 combines with J gene TRBJ2-2; 9 bases fit TRBD1. From germline, CDR1 is SGHAT and CDR2 FQDESV (reference sequence). V lost 5 bases to trimming and J lost 4 bases; unmatched junction nucleotides: 2. This CDR3 contains 14 residues. The CDR3 DNA follows: TGTGCCAGCAGCGCGGACAGGGGCACCGGGGAGCTGTTTTTT. Amino acid sequence: CASSADRGTGELFF. Supplemented by reference TRBV11-1 and TRBJ2-2, the full variable domain reads EAEVAQSPRYKITEKSQAVAFWCDPISGHATLYWYRQILGQGPELLVQFQDESVVDDSQLPKDRFSAERLKGVDSTLKIQPAELGDSAMYLCASSADRGTGELFFGEGSRLTVL.

This clonotype came up a few times. The V call is TRBV25-1, the J call TRBJ1-2; D is undetermined. The CDR3 loop spans 14 amino acids. The germline V gene has CDR1 MGHDK and CDR2 SYGVNS. The germline V and J ends were trimmed by 2 bases and 4 bases, with 11 bases remaining between them. The CDR3 coding sequence is TGTGCCAGCAGTGAAGTCGGCGTCCTCTATGGCTACACCTTC. Translated: CASSEVGVLYGYTF.

Only a few counts were recorded for this clonotype. The chain recombines TRBV5-1 with TRBJ2-3; TRBD1 is a possible D gene (5 bases). Between the trimmed V and J ends, which lost 4 bases and 0 bases, there was a span of 12 bases. Germline-derived CDR1 and CDR2 are SGHRS and YFSETQ. CDR3 length equals 15 residues. CDR3 residues: CASSPDTISTDTQYF. As DNA, the CDR3 is TGCGCCAGCAGCCCGGACACGATAAGCACAGATACGCAGTATTTT.

This clonotype was seen more than once but under ten times. This sequence joins TRBV10-3 and TRBJ2-7; no definite D call. The V end was cut by 0 bases, the J end by 10 bases, with 13 bases between. CDR1 and CDR2 from the germline V gene are ENHRY and SYGVKD. The CDR3 has 13 amino acids. CDR3 DNA: TGTGCCATCAGTGAGTCGTTTGCCGACATCCAGTACGTC. Its protein product is CAISESFADIQYV.

V usage is TRBV5-1 and J usage is TRBJ2-5; TRBD2 aligns across 7 bases. There are 15 residues in the CDR3. The germline V gene encodes CDR1 SGHRS and CDR2 YFSETQ. J lost 2 bases, V lost 0 bases, and 4 bases had no gene match. The CDR3 here is CASSLGPGLQETQYF. DNA of the CDR3: TGCGCCAGCAGCTTGGGGCCGGGACTACAAGAGACCCAGTACTTC.

The chain employs TRBV20-1 and TRBJ1-2; TRBD1 is a possible D gene (6 bases). CDR1 is DFQATT and CDR2 is SNEGSKA in the germline V gene (reference sequence). With 3 bases removed from V and 4 bases from J, the gap between germline ends came to 15 bases. The CDR3 totals 14 residues. The CDR3 sequence: CSARQAGASYGYTF. The CDR3 nucleotides are TGCAGTGCTAGGCAGGCAGGGGCAAGCTATGGCTACACCTTC.

As for this clonotype: A read error may produce the germline difference seen at one junction end. The chain carries TRBV5-1 and TRBJ2-5; D could derive from TRBD1 or TRBD2 (5 bases each). The CDR3 spans 13 residues. Germline-derived CDR1 and CDR2 are SGHRS and YFSETQ. CDR3 sequence: CASRLGVQETQYF. The DNA for the CDR3 is TGCGCCAGCAGATTGGGGGTCCAAGAGACCCAGTACTTC.

This chain joins TRBV5-1 and TRBJ1-2; D possibly corresponds to TRBD1 (6 bases). V shed 5 bases and J shed 5 bases, with 13 bases lying between them. Germline V gene lookup returns CDR1 SGHRS and CDR2 YFSETQ. The CDR3 extends over 13 amino acids. CDR3 protein: CASRRWTDYGYTF. The CDR3 DNA sequence: TGCGCCAGCAGACGGTGGACAGATTATGGCTACACCTTC.

The chain links TRBV4-1 to TRBJ2-3, with D perhaps TRBD2 (6 bases). This CDR3 is built from 13 residues. Germline V CDR1 and CDR2: MGHRA, YSYEKL. The V end lost 2 bases, the J end lost 6 bases, and 9 bases lay between the germline ends. The CDR3 protein is CASSQLRGDTQYF. The CDR3 region has the DNA TGCGCCAGCAGCCAACTACGGGGGGATACGCAGTATTTT.

This chain connects TRBV7-2 to TRBJ2-3; 9 bases map to TRBD2. The CDR3 runs 16 residues. Germline CDR1 SGHTA, CDR2 FQGNSA. The junction had 10 bases not matched to a gene; V was cut back by 5 bases and J by 4 bases. The DNA for the CDR3 is TGTGCCAGCAGCCCCTTCGGCGGGGGGGCCGCAGATACGCAGTATTTT. It yields the protein CASSPFGGGAADTQYF.

The J gene is TRBJ2-5, the V gene TRBV25-1, with 7 bases aligning to TRBD1. V lost 6 bases, J lost 4 bases, and 5 bases stayed unmatched. CDR1 MGHDK and CDR2 SYGVNS come from the germline V gene. The CDR3 consists of 13 residues. The CDR3 nucleotides are TGTGCCAGCAGACAGGGGTGGGGAGAGACCCAGTACTTC. It encodes CASRQGWGETQYF.

This clonotype appeared a few times. CDR3 region: CASTGAAPGTQYF. CDR3 nucleotide sequence: TGTGCCAGCACCGGGGCCGCCCCTGGTACGCAGTATTTT. This chain connects TRBV28 to TRBJ2-3; the D call may be TRBD1 or TRBD2 (5 bases each). Germline V gene data show CDR1 as MDHEN and CDR2 as SYDVKM. The CDR3 totals 13 residues. Trimming pared 7 bases from V and 8 bases from J, leaving 16 bases between.